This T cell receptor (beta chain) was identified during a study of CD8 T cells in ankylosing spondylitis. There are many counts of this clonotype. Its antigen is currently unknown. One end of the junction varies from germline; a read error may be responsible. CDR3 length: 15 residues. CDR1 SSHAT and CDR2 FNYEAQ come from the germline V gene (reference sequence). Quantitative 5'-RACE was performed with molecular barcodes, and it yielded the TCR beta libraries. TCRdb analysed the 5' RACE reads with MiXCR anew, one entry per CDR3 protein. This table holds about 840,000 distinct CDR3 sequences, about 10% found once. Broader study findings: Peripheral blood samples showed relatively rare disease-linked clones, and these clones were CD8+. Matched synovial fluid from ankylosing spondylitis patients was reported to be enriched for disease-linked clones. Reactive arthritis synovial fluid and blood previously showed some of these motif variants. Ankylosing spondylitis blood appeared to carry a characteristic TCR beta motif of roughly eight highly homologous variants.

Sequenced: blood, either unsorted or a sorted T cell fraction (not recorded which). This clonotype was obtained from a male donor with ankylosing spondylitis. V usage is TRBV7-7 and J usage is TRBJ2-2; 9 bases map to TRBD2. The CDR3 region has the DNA TGTGCTAGCAGCGTACTAGCGGGCGACGGCGGGGAGCTGTTTTTT. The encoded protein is CASSVLAGDGGELFF.